This passage covers 25 T cell receptor beta chains from one sample sequenced in a study of T cell responses to AZD1222 COVID-19 vaccine. TCRdb's copy holds only in-frame clones and misses some; the assay was immunoSEQ multiplex PCR. The sample has approximately 150,000 clones; around 93% are singletons. The sample consisted of peripheral blood, taken on day 0 of AZD1222 vaccination. These TCRs come from an adult in good health.

This chain links TRBV29-1 with TRBJ1-4; D not certain. Trimming left V 3 bases short and J 5 bases short, with 10 bases between. CDR3 length: 13 amino acids. CDR1 SQVTM and CDR2 ANQGSEA come from the germline V gene. CDR3 sequence (DNA): TGCAGCGTTGACCGGACCGGGAATGAAAAACTGTTTTTT. Residues: CSVDRTGNEKLFF.

This clone came up once. The chain carries TRBV19 and TRBJ2-5, with 13 bases aligning to TRBD2. The CDR3 is 17 amino acids. V shed 4 bases, J shed 1 base, and the junction held 6 bases outside the gene matches. Germline assignment: CDR1 LNHDA and CDR2 SQIVND (reference sequence). The CDR3 here is CASSTGLAGRGQETQYF. The CDR3 DNA sequence: TGTGCCAGTAGTACGGGACTAGCGGGAAGGGGCCAAGAGACCCAGTACTTC.

CDR3 in DNA: TGTGCCAGCAGCGCCTTGGAGGGGGCCTACAATGAGCAGTTCTTC. This translates into CASSALEGAYNEQFF. This chain joins TRBV13 and TRBJ2-1; D may correspond to TRBD1 or TRBD2 (6 bases each). Germline CDR1 is PRHDT and CDR2 is FYEKMQ (reference sequence). The CDR3 sequence is 15 residues long. The V end was cut by 5 bases, the J end by 2 bases, with 13 bases between.

The chain carries TRBV7-9 and TRBJ1-5, with D unresolved. CDR3 length: 15 residues. The germline V and J ends were trimmed by 1 base and 0 bases, with 7 bases remaining between them. Germline CDR1 reads SEHNR; CDR2 reads FQNEAQ (reference sequence). In nucleotides, the CDR3 is TGTGCCAGCAGCTTAGGGCAGGATAGCAATCAGCCCCAGCATTTT. As protein: CASSLGQDSNQPQHF.

The chain employs TRBV7-9 and TRBJ1-1; TRBD1 might be the D (6 bases). The CDR3 covers 15 residues. Germline V gene data show CDR1 as SEHNR and CDR2 as FQNEAQ (reference sequence). V shed 3 bases and J shed 0 bases, with 11 bases lying between them. The CDR3 is CASSFQTGMNTEAFF. DNA for the CDR3: TGTGCCAGCAGCTTTCAGACAGGTATGAACACTGAAGCTTTCTTT.

This sequence joins TRBV30 and TRBJ1-3; D possibly corresponds to TRBD1 (5 bases). The germline V and J ends were trimmed by 4 bases and 4 bases, with 11 bases remaining between them. The CDR3 runs 13 residues. Germline V gene data show CDR1 as GTSNPN and CDR2 as SVGIG (reference sequence). CDR3 coding DNA: TGTGCCTGGACCGGGACCGGAGGAAACACCATATATTTT. The encoded protein is CAWTGTGGNTIYF.

This chain links TRBV18 with TRBJ1-1; no firm D call. CDR1 KGHSH and CDR2 LQKENI come from the germline V gene. CDR3 size: 16 residues. With 4 bases removed from V and 1 base from J, the gap between germline ends came to 16 bases. In nucleotides, the CDR3 is TGTGCCAGCTCACATACGAGCCAGGACTGGAACACTGAAGCTTTCTTT. This codes for CASSHTSQDWNTEAFF.

This rearrangement joins TRBV5-1 to TRBJ1-1; tentative D call: TRBD1 (5 bases). V shed 2 bases and J shed 1 base, with 9 bases lying between them. Germline lookup yields CDR1 SGHRS and CDR2 YFSETQ. The CDR3 totals 14 residues. Here the CDR3 reads CASSLIGENTEAFF. In DNA, the CDR3 is TGCGCCAGCAGCTTAATAGGGGAGAACACTGAAGCTTTCTTT.

This CDR3 is CASSSYPLGTGGSYTF. The CDR3, as DNA: TGTGCCAGCAGTTCTTACCCCCTCGGGACAGGGGGCTCCTACACCTTC. The chain has TRBV27 and TRBJ1-2; 12 nucleotides align to TRBD1. The CDR3 extends over 16 amino acids. V lost 4 bases, J lost 10 bases, and 13 bases stayed unmatched. Germline V gene sequence: CDR1 MNHEY, CDR2 SMNVEV (reference sequence).

This clone was observed once. The chain employs TRBV29-1 and TRBJ2-1, with D perhaps TRBD2 (6 bases). The germline V gene encodes CDR1 SQVTM and CDR2 ANQGSEA. V gave up 8 bases and J gave up 1 base, with 15 bases separating them. The CDR3 has 14 residues. Here the CDR3 reads CSTVADDSYNEQFF. CDR3 sequence (DNA): TGCAGCACCGTAGCGGACGATTCCTACAATGAGCAGTTCTTC.

V and J are TRBV6-4 and TRBJ2-1; TRBD2 matches at 10 bases. Germline V gene data show CDR1 as MRHNA and CDR2 as SNTAGT. This CDR3 contains 13 residues. The trim removed 5 bases at V and 6 bases at J, leaving 1 base unmatched. This chain's CDR3 is CASSSGRGNEQFF. CDR3 DNA sequence: TGTGCCAGCAGTAGCGGGAGGGGCAATGAGCAGTTCTTC.

CDR3 sequence (DNA): TGTGCCAGCAGCTCAAATTGGAACAGGGGGCTCTACTATGGCTACACCTTC. Encoded protein: CASSSNWNRGLYYGYTF. The chain carries TRBV7-2 and TRBJ1-2, with TRBD1 matching 9 bases. J gave up 3 bases and V 4 bases, and 12 bases lay outside the gene matches. Germline CDR1 is SGHTA and CDR2 is FQGNSA. This CDR3 has 17 residues. The variable domain in full, completed from reference TRBV7-2 and TRBJ1-2, reads GAGVSQSPSNKVTEKGKDVELRCDPISGHTALYWYRQSLGQGLEFLIYFQGNSAPDKSGLPSDRFSAERTGGSVSTLTIQRTQQEDSAVYLCASSSNWNRGLYYGYTFGSGTRLTVV.

This rearrangement joins TRBV15 to TRBJ2-5; D is tentatively TRBD1 or TRBD2 (5 bases each). Looked up from germline, CDR1 is LNHNV and CDR2 is YYDKDF (reference sequence). Trimming pared 3 bases from V and 4 bases from J, leaving 27 bases between. The CDR3 has 19 residues. The CDR3 sequence: CATSSLEGLNGESLETQYF. CDR3 coding DNA: TGTGCCACCAGCAGTCTCGAGGGGCTGAACGGTGAGTCATTAGAGACCCAGTACTTC.

The V call is TRBV18, the J call TRBJ2-7; TRBD2 matches at 8 bases. This CDR3 contains 16 residues. Trimming cost V 4 bases and J 2 bases; bases outside gene matches: 10. Germline loops: CDR1 KGHSH, CDR2 LQKENI. CDR3 residues: CASSRLTSADTYEQYF. CDR3 sequence (DNA): TGTGCCAGCTCACGCTTGACTAGCGCTGACACCTACGAGCAGTACTTC. The complete variable domain, with remaining parts taken from reference TRBV18 and TRBJ2-7, reads NAGVMQNPRHLVRRRGQEARLRCSPMKGHSHVYWYRQLPEEGLKFMVYLQKENIIDESGMPKERFSAEFPKEGPSILRIQQVVRGDSAAYFCASSRLTSADTYEQYFGPGTRLTVT.

The V gene is TRBV30, the J gene TRBJ1-1; D remains ambiguous. Germline V gives CDR1 GTSNPN, CDR2 SVGIG (reference sequence). Between the trimmed V and J ends, which lost 1 base and 10 bases, there was a span of 13 bases. The CDR3 totals 12 residues. The CDR3 protein is CAWSGEGRSAFF. The CDR3 nucleotides read TGTGCCTGGAGTGGGGAAGGGAGGTCAGCTTTCTTT. Filled out from reference TRBV30 and TRBJ1-1, the complete variable domain reads SQTIHQWPATLVQPVGSPLSLECTVEGTSNPNLYWYRQAAGRGLQLLFYSVGIGQISSEVPQNLSASRPQDRQFILSSKKLLLSDSGFYLCAWSGEGRSAFFGQGTRLTVV.

This chain links TRBV7-3 with TRBJ2-1; weak D call: TRBD1 (6 bases). This CDR3 is built from 13 residues. Germline V gives CDR1 SGHTA, CDR2 FQGTGA. Deletions cut 1 base from V and 7 bases from J, with 8 bases between. CDR3 sequence reads: CASSLKGGNEQFF. DNA for the CDR3: TGTGCCAGCAGCTTAAAAGGGGGTAATGAGCAGTTCTTC.

The rearrangement links TRBV6-5 to TRBJ2-7, with unresolved D. The CDR3 has 15 amino acids. Trimming removed 0 bases from V and 0 bases from J, with 9 bases in between. CDR1 and CDR2 (germline): MNHEY, SVGAGI. The CDR3: CASSYSKLSSYEQYF. CDR3 DNA: TGTGCCAGCAGTTACTCGAAGCTGAGCTCCTACGAGCAGTACTTC.

The rearrangement joins TRBV18 to TRBJ1-1; a possible D gene is TRBD1 (5 bases). The germline V and J ends were trimmed by 1 base and 1 base, with 7 bases remaining between them. Germline V lookup: CDR1 KGHSH, CDR2 LQKENI. The CDR3 spans 14 residues. The DNA for the CDR3 is TGTGCCAGCTCACCACGGGGGGAGAACACTGAAGCTTTCTTT. Protein product: CASSPRGENTEAFF.

The chain couples TRBV2 to TRBJ1-1; TRBD1 might be the D (5 bases). This CDR3 comprises 13 residues. In germline, CDR1 is SNHLY, CDR2 FYNNEI. The V end lost 10 bases, the J end lost 0 bases, and 12 bases lay between the germline ends. The CDR3 bases are TGTGCCACCTACGGGACGGTGAACACTGAAGCTTTCTTT. It specifies CATYGTVNTEAFF.

V usage is TRBV4-3 and J usage is TRBJ2-1; D is undetermined. V lost 0 bases and J lost 6, with 9 bases in between. Germline-derived CDR1 and CDR2 are LGHNA and YSLEER. The length of the CDR3 is 14 residues. The CDR3 here is CASSQESESNEQFF. In nucleotides, the CDR3 is TGCGCCAGCAGCCAAGAGAGTGAGAGCAATGAGCAGTTCTTC.

This chain uses TRBV5-1 with TRBJ1-2; TRBD1 is a possible D gene (6 bases). CDR1 and CDR2 (germline): SGHRS, YFSETQ. V was trimmed by 0 bases and J by 8 bases, leaving 14 bases between them. This CDR3 contains 14 residues. DNA of the CDR3: TGCGCCAGCAGCTTGGAGGCGGGGGGCGTGGGCTACACCTTC. This gives the protein CASSLEAGGVGYTF.

The V and J genes are TRBV19 and TRBJ1-6, with D perhaps matching TRBD1 (6 bases). Trimming stripped 10 bases from V and 4 bases from J, with 14 bases between. The CDR3 loop spans 14 amino acids. Germline-derived CDR1 and CDR2 are LNHDA and SQIVND (reference sequence). The CDR3 DNA reads TGTGCCACCGGACAGAATCCTTATAATTCACCCCTCCACTTT. Amino acids: CATGQNPYNSPLHF.

V is TRBV3-1 (or the pseudogene TRBV3-2) and J is TRBJ2-5; 7 nucleotides match TRBD1. Germline loops: CDR1 LGHDT, CDR2 YNNKEL (reference sequence). Germline trimming cut 4 bases from V and 2 bases from J; bases unmatched to any gene: 4. The CDR3 runs 14 residues. The CDR3: CASSRNRGQETQYF. CDR3 sequence (DNA): TGTGCCAGCAGCCGGAACAGGGGACAAGAGACCCAGTACTTC.

This clone was observed once. This chain joins TRBV27 and TRBJ1-6; 9 bases align to TRBD1. CDR1 is MNHEY, CDR2 SMNVEV, per germline (reference sequence). The CDR3 sequence is 13 residues long. Losses at the gene ends were 5 bases for V and 11 bases for J; bases not matched to a gene: 4. CDR3 nucleotide sequence: TGTGCCAGCAGTCAAAACAGGGGGCCACCCCTCCACTTT. Residues: CASSQNRGPPLHF.

CDR3 loop: CASSFRTSGRADTQYF. In nucleotides, the CDR3 is TGTGCCAGCAGTTTCCGGACTAGCGGGAGGGCAGATACGCAGTATTTT. The gene calls are TRBV13 and TRBJ2-3, with 15 bases that match TRBD2. This CDR3 has 16 amino acids. Looked up from germline, CDR1 is PRHDT and CDR2 is FYEKMQ (reference sequence). With 6 bases clipped from V and 4 bases from J, the junction kept 5 bases outside the gene matches.